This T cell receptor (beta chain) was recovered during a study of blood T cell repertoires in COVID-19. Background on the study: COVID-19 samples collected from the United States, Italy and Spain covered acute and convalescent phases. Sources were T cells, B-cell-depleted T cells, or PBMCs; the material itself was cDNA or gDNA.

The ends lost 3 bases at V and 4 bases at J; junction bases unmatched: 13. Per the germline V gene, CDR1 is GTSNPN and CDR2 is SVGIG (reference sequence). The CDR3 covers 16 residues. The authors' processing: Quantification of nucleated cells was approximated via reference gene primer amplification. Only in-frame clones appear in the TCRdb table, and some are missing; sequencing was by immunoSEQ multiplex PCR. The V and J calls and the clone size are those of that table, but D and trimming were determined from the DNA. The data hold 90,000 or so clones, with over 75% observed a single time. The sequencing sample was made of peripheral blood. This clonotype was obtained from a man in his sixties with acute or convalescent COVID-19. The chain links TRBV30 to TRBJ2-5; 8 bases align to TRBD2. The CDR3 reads CAWRPRGRGVRETQYF. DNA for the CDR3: TGTGCCTGGAGACCACGGGGGCGGGGGGTTAGAGAGACCCAGTACTTC. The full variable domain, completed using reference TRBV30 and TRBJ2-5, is SQTIHQWPATLVQPVGSPLSLECTVEGTSNPNLYWYRQAAGRGLQLLFYSVGIGQISSEVPQNLSASRPQDRQFILSSKKLLLSDSGFYLCAWRPRGRGVRETQYFGPGTRLLVL.